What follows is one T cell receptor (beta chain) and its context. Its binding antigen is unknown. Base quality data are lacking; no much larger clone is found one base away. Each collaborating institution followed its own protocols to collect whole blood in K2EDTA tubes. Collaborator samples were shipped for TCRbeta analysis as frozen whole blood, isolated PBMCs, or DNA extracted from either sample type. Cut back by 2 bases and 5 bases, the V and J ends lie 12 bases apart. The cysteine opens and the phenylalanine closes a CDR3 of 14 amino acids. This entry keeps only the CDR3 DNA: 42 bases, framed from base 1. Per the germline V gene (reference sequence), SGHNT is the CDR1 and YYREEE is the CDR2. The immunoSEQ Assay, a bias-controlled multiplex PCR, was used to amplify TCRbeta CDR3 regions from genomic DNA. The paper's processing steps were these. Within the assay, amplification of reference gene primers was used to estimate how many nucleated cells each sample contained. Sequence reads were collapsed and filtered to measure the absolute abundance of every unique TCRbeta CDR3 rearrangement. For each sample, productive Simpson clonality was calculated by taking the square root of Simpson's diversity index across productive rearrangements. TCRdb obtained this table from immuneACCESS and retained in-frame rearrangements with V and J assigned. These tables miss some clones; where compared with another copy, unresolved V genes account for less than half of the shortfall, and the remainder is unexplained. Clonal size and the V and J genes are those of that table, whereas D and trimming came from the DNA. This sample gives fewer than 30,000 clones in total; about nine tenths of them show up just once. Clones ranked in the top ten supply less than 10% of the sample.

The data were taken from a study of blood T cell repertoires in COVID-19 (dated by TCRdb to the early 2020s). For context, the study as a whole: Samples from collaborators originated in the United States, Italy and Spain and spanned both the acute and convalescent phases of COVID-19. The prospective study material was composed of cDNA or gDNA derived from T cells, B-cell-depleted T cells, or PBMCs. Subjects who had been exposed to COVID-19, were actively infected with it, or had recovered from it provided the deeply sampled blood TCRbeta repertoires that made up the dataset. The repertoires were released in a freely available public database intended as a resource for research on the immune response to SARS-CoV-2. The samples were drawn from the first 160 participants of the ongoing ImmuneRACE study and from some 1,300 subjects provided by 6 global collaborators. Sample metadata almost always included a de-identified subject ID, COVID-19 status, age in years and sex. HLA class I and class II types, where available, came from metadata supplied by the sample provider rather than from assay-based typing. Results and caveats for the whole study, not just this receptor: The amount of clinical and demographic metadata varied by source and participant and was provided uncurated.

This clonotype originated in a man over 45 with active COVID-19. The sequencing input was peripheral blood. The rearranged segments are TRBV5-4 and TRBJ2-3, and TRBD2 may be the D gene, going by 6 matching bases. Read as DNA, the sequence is TGTGCCAGCAGCTTTCCAGGGAGGAAAGATACGCAGTATTTT. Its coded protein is CASSFPGRKDTQYF.